This T cell receptor beta chain was recovered during a study of blood T cell repertoires in COVID-19. Study details: T cells, B-cell-depleted T cells, or PBMCs provided the cDNA or gDNA that served as material.

As handled by the study authors: For nucleated cells, counts were estimated from reference gene primer amplification. Profiled with immunoSEQ multiplex PCR; TCRdb holds only in-frame clones, not every one. V and J calls and clone size are copied from that table; D and trimming were computed from the DNA. The sample records around 180,000 clones, over 75% being singletons. This CDR3 has 15 residues. After removal of 6 bases from V and 5 bases from J, the junction contained 9 bases not matched to a gene. Germline CDR1 KGHSH, CDR2 LQKENI. The sequence was obtained from a man aged 55 to 69 with acute or convalescent COVID-19. Sequencing was carried out using peripheral blood. This chain links TRBV18 with TRBJ2-3, with TRBD2 identical over 9 bases. The CDR3 is CASSRGGLEIDTQYF. For the CDR3, the DNA is TGTGCCAGCTCGCGGGGGGGACTAGAAATAGATACGCAGTATTTT. The full variable domain, with the rest looked up from reference TRBV18 and TRBJ2-3, is NAGVMQNPRHLVRRRGQEARLRCSPMKGHSHVYWYRQLPEEGLKFMVYLQKENIIDESGMPKERFSAEFPKEGPSILRIQQVVRGDSAAYFCASSRGGLEIDTQYFGPGTRLTVL.